A selection of T cell receptor beta chains follows, all from one sample in a study of blood T cell repertoires in COVID-19. Here immunoSEQ multiplex PCR was the method, and the copy in TCRdb shows in-frame clones only, minus some. The sample carries 80,000 to 95,000 clones, about nine tenths recorded once. Sequencing input: peripheral blood. These TCRs come from a woman aged 70 to 79 with acute or convalescent COVID-19. Each CDR3 is given without its conserved first and last residue. A D gene is named only where the DNA matches it firmly.

CDR3aa: AWSFDLLRLTEAF
j_gene: TRBJ1-1
v_gene: TRBV30
d_gene: -

CDR3aa: ASSPTGLGEKLF
j_gene: TRBJ1-4
v_gene: TRBV6-5
d_gene: -

CDR3aa: ASSIVRDEKLF
j_gene: TRBJ1-4
v_gene: TRBV7-9
d_gene: -

CDR3aa: ASRRLQGSGELF
j_gene: TRBJ2-2
v_gene: TRBV6-5
d_gene: -

CDR3aa: ASSPGQGKSQYGYT
j_gene: TRBJ1-2
v_gene: TRBV5-1
d_gene: TRBD1

CDR3aa: ASSQAADRGNNSPLH
j_gene: TRBJ1-6
v_gene: TRBV4-2
d_gene: TRBD1

CDR3aa: ASSLGPGTAYNEQF
j_gene: TRBJ2-1
v_gene: TRBV5-1
d_gene: -

CDR3aa: ASRIAGTMNSPLH
j_gene: TRBJ1-6
v_gene: TRBV19
d_gene: -

CDR3aa: ASRGANEQF
j_gene: TRBJ2-1
v_gene: TRBV3-1/TRBV3-2
d_gene: -

CDR3aa: ASSITGTGGFGTDTQY
j_gene: TRBJ2-3
v_gene: TRBV19
d_gene: TRBD1

CDR3aa: ASSFGTTSEQF
j_gene: TRBJ2-1
v_gene: TRBV7-7
d_gene: TRBD2

CDR3aa: ASSQDGAGGPYNEQF
j_gene: TRBJ2-1
v_gene: TRBV14
d_gene: TRBD2

CDR3aa: ASSLSPGSEQPQH
j_gene: TRBJ1-5
v_gene: TRBV5-1
d_gene: -

CDR3aa: ASSPDRLAGTYEQY
j_gene: TRBJ2-7
v_gene: TRBV13
d_gene: TRBD2

CDR3aa: ASTNRHGLIVSNQPQH
j_gene: TRBJ1-5
v_gene: TRBV28
d_gene: -

CDR3aa: ATSDFSAGELF
j_gene: TRBJ2-2
v_gene: TRBV24-1
d_gene: -

CDR3aa: ASSLATGGVRNEQY
j_gene: TRBJ2-7
v_gene: TRBV7-2
d_gene: TRBD2

CDR3aa: ASSMPGQLSYNEQF
j_gene: TRBJ2-1
v_gene: TRBV19
d_gene: -

CDR3aa: ATRDRAYGYT
j_gene: TRBJ1-2
v_gene: TRBV28
d_gene: TRBD1

CDR3aa: ASSPVAGASNEQF
j_gene: TRBJ2-1
v_gene: TRBV7-6
d_gene: TRBD2

CDR3aa: SAQQETQY
j_gene: TRBJ2-5
v_gene: TRBV29-1
d_gene: -

CDR3aa: ASSLASGSRRAGNEQF
j_gene: TRBJ2-1
v_gene: TRBV5-1
d_gene: -

CDR3aa: ASSDREQGYTGELF
j_gene: TRBJ2-2
v_gene: TRBV25-1
d_gene: TRBD1

CDR3aa: SASRQGNTNQPQH
j_gene: TRBJ1-5
v_gene: TRBV20-1
d_gene: TRBD1

CDR3aa: ASSLRLGTGLGSPLH
j_gene: TRBJ1-6
v_gene: TRBV3-1/TRBV3-2
d_gene: TRBD1

CDR3aa: ASSQTGNTEAF
j_gene: TRBJ1-1
v_gene: TRBV6-5
d_gene: -

CDR3aa: ASSLFSAGELF
j_gene: TRBJ2-2
v_gene: TRBV7-8
d_gene: -

CDR3aa: ASSLGQGPYNEQF
j_gene: TRBJ2-1
v_gene: TRBV6-5
d_gene: TRBD1

CDR3aa: ASSPVRVADTQY
j_gene: TRBJ2-3
v_gene: TRBV11-2
d_gene: -

CDR3aa: ASSLALAGSSEQY
j_gene: TRBJ2-7
v_gene: TRBV5-1
d_gene: TRBD2